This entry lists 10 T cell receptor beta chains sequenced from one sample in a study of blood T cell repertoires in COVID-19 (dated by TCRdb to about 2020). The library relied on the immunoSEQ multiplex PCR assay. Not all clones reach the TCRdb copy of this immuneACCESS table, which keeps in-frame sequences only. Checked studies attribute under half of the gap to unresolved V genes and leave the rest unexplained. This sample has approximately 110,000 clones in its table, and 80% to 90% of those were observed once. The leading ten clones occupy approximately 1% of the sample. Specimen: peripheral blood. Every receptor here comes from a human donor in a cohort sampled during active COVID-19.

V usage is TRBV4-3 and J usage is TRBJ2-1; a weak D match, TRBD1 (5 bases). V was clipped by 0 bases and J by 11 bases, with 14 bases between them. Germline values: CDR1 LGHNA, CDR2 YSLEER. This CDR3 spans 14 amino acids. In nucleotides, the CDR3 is TGCGCCAGCAGCCAAGATCTTGCCAGGGATAAGCAGTTCTTC. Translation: CASSQDLARDKQFF.

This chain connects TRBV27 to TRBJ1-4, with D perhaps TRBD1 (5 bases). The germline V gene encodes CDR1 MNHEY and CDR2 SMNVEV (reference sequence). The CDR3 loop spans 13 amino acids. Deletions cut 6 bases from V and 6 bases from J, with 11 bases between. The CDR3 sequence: CASRGARYEKLFF. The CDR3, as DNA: TGTGCCAGCAGAGGGGCGAGATATGAAAAACTGTTTTTT.

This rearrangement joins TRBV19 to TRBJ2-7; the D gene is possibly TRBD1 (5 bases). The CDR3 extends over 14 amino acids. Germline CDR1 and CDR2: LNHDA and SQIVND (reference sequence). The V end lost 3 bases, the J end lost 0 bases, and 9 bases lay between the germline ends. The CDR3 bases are TGTGCCAGTAGTATCCCCGGACACTCCTACGAGCAGTACTTC. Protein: CASSIPGHSYEQYF. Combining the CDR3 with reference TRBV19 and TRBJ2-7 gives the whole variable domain DGGITQSPKYLFRKEGQNVTLSCEQNLNHDAMYWYRQDPGQGLRLIYYSQIVNDFQKGDIAEGYSVSREKKESFPLTVTSAQKNPTAFYLCASSIPGHSYEQYFGPGTRLTVT.

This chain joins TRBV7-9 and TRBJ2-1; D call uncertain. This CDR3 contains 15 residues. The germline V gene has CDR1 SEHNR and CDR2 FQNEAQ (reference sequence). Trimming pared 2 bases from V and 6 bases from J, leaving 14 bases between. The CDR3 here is CASSLPGLPSNEQFF. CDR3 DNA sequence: TGTGCCAGCAGCTTACCTGGGCTTCCATCCAATGAGCAGTTCTTC.

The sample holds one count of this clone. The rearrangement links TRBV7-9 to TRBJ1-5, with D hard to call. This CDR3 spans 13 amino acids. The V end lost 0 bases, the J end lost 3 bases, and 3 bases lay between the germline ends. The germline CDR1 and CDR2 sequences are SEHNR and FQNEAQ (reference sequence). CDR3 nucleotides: TGTGCCAGCAGCTTAGCCATCAATCAGCCCCAGCATTTT. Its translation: CASSLAINQPQHF.

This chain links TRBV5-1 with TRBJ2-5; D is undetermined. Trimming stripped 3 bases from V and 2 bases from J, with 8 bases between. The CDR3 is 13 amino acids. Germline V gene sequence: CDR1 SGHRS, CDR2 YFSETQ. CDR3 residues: CASSSLRQETQYF. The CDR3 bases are TGCGCCAGCAGCTCCCTACGGCAAGAGACCCAGTACTTC. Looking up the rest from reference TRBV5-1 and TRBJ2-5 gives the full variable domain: KAGVTQTPRYLIKTRGQQVTLSCSPISGHRSVSWYQQTPGQGLQFLFEYFSETQRNKGNFPGRFSGRQFSNSRSEMNVSTLELGDSALYLCASSSLRQETQYFGPGTRLLVL.

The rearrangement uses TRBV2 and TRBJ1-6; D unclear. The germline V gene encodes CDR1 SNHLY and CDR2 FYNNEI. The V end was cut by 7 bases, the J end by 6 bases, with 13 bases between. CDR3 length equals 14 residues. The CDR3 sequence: CASIGGLSNSPLHF. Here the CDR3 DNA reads TGTGCCAGCATAGGAGGGCTCTCTAATTCACCCCTCCACTTT. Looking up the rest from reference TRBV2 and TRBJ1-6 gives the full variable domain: EPEVTQTPSHQVTQMGQEVILRCVPISNHLYFYWYRQILGQKVEFLVSFYNNEISEKSEIFDDQFSVERPDGSNFTLKIRSTKLEDSAMYFCASIGGLSNSPLHFGNGTRLTVT.

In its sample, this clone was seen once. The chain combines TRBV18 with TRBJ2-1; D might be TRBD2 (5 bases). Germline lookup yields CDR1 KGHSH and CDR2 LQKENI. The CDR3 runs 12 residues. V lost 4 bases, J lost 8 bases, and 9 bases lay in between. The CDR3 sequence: CASSRTGDEQFF. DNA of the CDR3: TGTGCCAGCTCACGGACTGGCGATGAGCAGTTCTTC.

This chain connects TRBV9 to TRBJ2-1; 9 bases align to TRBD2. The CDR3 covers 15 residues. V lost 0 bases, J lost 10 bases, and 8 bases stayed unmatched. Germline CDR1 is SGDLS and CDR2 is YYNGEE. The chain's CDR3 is CASSVADAGGREQFF. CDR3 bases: TGTGCCAGCAGCGTAGCTGATGCGGGAGGGCGGGAGCAGTTCTTC. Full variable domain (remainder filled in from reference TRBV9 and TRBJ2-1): DSGVTQTPKHLITATGQRVTLRCSPRSGDLSVYWYQQSLDQGLQFLIQYYNGEERAKGNILERFSAQQFPDLHSELNLSSLELGDSALYFCASSVADAGGREQFFGPGTRLTVL.

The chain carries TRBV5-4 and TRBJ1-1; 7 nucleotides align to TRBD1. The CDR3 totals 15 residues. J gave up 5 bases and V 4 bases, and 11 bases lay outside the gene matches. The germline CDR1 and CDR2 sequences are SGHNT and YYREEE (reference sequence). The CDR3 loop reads CASSTATGVGTEAFF. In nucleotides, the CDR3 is TGTGCCAGCAGCACGGCAACAGGGGTTGGGACTGAAGCTTTCTTT.